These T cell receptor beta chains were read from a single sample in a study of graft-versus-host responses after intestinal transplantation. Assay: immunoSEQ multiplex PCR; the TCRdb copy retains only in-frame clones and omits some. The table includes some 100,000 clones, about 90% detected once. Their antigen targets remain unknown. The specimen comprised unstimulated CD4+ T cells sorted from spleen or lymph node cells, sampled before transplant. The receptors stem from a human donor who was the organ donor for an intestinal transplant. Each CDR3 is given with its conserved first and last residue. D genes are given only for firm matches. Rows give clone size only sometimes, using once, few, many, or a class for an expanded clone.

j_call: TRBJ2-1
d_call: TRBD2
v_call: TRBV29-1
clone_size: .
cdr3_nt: TGCAGCGTTTTAGCGGGGGGGCATGGTGAGCAGTTCTTC
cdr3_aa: CSVLAGGHGEQFF

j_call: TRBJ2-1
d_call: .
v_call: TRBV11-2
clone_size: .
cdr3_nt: TGTGCCAGCTCGGCAAACTCCCCTGGCAATGAGCAGTTCTTC
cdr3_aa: CASSANSPGNEQFF

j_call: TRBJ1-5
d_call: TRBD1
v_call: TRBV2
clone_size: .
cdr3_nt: TGTGCCAGCAGTTCCGGGACAGGGAGCGGTCAGCCCCAGCATTTT
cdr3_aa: CASSSGTGSGQPQHF

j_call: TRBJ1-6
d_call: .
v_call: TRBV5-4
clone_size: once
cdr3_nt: TGTGCCAGCAGCCAAATTGGCCAGGGCGGTGCTACAAGTAATTCACCCCTCCACTTT
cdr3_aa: CASSQIGQGGATSNSPLHF

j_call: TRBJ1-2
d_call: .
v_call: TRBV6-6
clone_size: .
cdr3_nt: TGTGCCAGCAGTTATGGGTTTGCAGTCTACACCTTC
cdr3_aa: CASSYGFAVYTF

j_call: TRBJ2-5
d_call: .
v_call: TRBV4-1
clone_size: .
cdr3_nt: TGCGCCAGCAGCCGAGGGGGGCTGGGGGAGACCCAGTACTTC
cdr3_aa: CASSRGGLGETQYF

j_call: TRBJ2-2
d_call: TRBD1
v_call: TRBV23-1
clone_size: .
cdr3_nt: TGCGCCAGCAGACCAGACCTGGGACAGGGGGGGCTTACGGATGTCGGGGAGCTGTTTTTT
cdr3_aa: CASRPDLGQGGLTDVGELFF

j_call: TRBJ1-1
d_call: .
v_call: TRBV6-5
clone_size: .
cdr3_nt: TGTGCCAGCAGTACTCGGGGGGTAGTCGAGAAAGCTTTCTTT
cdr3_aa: CASSTRGVVEKAFF

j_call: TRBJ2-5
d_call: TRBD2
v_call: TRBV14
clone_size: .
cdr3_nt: TGTGCCAGCAGCCGGGCGGGAGGCGGGGAGACCCAGTACTTC
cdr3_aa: CASSRAGGGETQYF

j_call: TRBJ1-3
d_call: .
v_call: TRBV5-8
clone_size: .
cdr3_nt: TGTGCCAGCAGCTTGGCAGGGGCCTTCTCTGGAAACACCATATATTTT
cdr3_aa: CASSLAGAFSGNTIYF

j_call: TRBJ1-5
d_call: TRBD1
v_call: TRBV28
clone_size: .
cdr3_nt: TGTGCCAGCACCTTTGCGGGACAGGGGGAAGGCAATCAGCCCCAGCATTTT
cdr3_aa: CASTFAGQGEGNQPQHF

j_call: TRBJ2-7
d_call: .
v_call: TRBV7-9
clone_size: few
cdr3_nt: TGTGCCAGCAGCTCGGTTGGGGGGAGCTCCTACGAGCAGTACTTC
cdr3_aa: CASSSVGGSSYEQYF

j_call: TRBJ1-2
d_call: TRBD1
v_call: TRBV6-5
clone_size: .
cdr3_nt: TGTGCCAGCAGCGGGACAGGGAATGGCTACACCTTC
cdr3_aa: CASSGTGNGYTF

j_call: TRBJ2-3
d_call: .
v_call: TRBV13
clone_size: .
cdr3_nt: TGTGCCAGCAGCTTACTACAGGGAGGCCCCACAGATACGCAGTATTTT
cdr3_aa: CASSLLQGGPTDTQYF

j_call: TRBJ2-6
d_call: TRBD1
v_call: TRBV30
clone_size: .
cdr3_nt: TGTGCCTGGAGGTGGGACAGCTCTGGGGCCAACGTCCTGACTTTC
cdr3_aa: CAWRWDSSGANVLTF

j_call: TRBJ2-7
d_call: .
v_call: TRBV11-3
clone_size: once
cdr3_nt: TGTGCCAGCAGCCCCTCCCAGGGGGAGGTGCAGTACTTC
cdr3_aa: CASSPSQGEVQYF

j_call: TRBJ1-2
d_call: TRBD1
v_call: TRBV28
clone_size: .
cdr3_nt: TGTGCCAGCAGCTCCCCGAGGTTTGGGACAGGGGGCCGCTACACCTTC
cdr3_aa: CASSSPRFGTGGRYTF

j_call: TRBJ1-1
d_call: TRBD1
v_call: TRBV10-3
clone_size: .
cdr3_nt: TGTGCCAGCTCTTCCGGGACAGAACCTACTGAAGCTTTCTTT
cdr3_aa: CASSSGTEPTEAFF

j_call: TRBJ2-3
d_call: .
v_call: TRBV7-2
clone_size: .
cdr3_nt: TGTGCCAGCAGCCTGTTGACTTACCTACCCGATACGCAGTATTTT
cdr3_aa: CASSLLTYLPDTQYF

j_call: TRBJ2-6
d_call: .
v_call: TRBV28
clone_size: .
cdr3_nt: TGTGCCAGCAGACGGAGGTCGGCCAACGTCCTGACTTTC
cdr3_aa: CASRRRSANVLTF

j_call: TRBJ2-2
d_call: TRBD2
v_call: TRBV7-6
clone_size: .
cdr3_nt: TGTGCCAGCAGCCGCCAACTAGCGTCCGGGGAGCTGTTTTTT
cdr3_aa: CASSRQLASGELFF

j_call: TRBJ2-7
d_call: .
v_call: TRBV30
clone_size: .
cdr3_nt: TGTGCCTGGAGTGTACTCGGGGCGGGGGCGTCCTACGAGCAGTACTTC
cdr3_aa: CAWSVLGAGASYEQYF

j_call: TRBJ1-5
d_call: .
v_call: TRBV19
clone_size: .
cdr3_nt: TGTGCCAGTAGTAGCTCCACAGTAATAGGCAATCAGCCCCAGCATTTT
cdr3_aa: CASSSSTVIGNQPQHF

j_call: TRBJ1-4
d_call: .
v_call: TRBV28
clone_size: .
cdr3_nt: TGTGCCAGCAGGCCACAGTATTATAATGAAAAACTGTTTTTT
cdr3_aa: CASRPQYYNEKLFF

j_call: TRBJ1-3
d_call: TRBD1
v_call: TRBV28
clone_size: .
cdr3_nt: TGTGCCAGCTCGGGGCAGGGGGGTGGAAACACCATATATTTT
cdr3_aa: CASSGQGGGNTIYF

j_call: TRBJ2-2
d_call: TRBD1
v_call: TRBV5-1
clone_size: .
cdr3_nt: TGCGCCAGCAGCTTGGGACAGGGGAACACCGGGGAGCTGTTTTTT
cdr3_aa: CASSLGQGNTGELFF

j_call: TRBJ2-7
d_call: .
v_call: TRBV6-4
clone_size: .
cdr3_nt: TGTGCCAGCACTTCTATGGCAACAGGTTTCTACGAGCAGTACTTC
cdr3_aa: CASTSMATGFYEQYF

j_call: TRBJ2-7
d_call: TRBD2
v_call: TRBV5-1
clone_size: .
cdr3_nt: TGCGCCAGCAGCTGGGGCTCTAGCGGGGGATCCTACGAGCAGTACTTC
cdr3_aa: CASSWGSSGGSYEQYF

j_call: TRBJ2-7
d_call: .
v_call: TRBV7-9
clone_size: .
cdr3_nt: TGTGCCAGCAGCTCGGGGTCGGAAGCCTACGAGCAGTACTTC
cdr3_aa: CASSSGSEAYEQYF

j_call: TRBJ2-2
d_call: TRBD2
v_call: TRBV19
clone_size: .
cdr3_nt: TGTGCCACCACCTCACTAGCGGGGGTAAGCGGGGAGCTGTTTTTT
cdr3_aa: CATTSLAGVSGELFF

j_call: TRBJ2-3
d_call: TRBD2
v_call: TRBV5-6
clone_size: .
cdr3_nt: TGTGCCAGCAGCGCCGGGACTAGCGGGGGAACAGATACGCAGTATTTT
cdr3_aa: CASSAGTSGGTDTQYF

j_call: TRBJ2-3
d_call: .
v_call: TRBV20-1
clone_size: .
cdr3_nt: TGCAGTGCGGATTCCATCGATACGCAGTATTTT
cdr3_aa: CSADSIDTQYF

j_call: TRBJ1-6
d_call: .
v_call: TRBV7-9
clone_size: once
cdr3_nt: TGTGCCAGCAGCCTGGCGGGGGTTTACTCACCCCTCCACTTT
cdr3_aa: CASSLAGVYSPLHF

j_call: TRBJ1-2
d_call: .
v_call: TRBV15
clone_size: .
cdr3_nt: TGTGCCACCAGCAGCCGACAGGCCTCAAACTATGGCTACACCTTC
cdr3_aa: CATSSRQASNYGYTF

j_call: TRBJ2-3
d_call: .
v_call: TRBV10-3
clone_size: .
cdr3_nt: TGTGCCATCAGGGGTACGATAGGGACAGATACGCAGTATTTT
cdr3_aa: CAIRGTIGTDTQYF

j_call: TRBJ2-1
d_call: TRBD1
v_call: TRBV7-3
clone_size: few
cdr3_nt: TGTGCCAGCAGCTTAGGGAGTCGAGGACAGGGGCTCCACAATGAGCAGTTCTTC
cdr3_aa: CASSLGSRGQGLHNEQFF

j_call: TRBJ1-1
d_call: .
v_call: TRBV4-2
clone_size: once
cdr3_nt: TGTGCCAGCAGCCAAGACCCGCCGGGGACACTCAAGTTGAACACTGAAGCTTTCTTT
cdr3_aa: CASSQDPPGTLKLNTEAFF

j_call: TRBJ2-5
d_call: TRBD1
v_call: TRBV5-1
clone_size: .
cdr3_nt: TGCGCCAGCAGCTTTCCCGGGACAGCACAAGAGACCCAGTACTTC
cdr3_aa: CASSFPGTAQETQYF

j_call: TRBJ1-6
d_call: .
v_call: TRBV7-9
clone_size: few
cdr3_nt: TGTGCCAGCAGCTCGGTGACGCCAGGGTTCATAGCTTCACCCCTCCACTTT
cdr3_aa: CASSSVTPGFIASPLHF

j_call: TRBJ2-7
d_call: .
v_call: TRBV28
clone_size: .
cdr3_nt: TGTGCCAGCAGCATACCCGGGAGAACCTACGAGCAGTACTTC
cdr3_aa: CASSIPGRTYEQYF

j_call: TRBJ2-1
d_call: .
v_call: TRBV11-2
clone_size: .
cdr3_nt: TGTGCCAGCAGTCTAGGGTTGCTCTACAATGAGCAGTTCTTC
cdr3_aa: CASSLGLLYNEQFF

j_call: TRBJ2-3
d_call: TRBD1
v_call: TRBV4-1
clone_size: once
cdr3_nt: TGCGCCAGCAGCCAGGAGATGGACAGGTCTACGCAGTATTTT
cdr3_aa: CASSQEMDRSTQYF

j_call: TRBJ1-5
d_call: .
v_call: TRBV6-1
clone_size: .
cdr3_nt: TGTGCCAGCAGGGTCCATAATCAGCCCCAGCATTTT
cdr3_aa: CASRVHNQPQHF

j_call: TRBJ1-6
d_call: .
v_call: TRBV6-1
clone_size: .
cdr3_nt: TGTGCCAGCAGAGTAAATTCACCCCTCCACTTT
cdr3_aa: CASRVNSPLHF

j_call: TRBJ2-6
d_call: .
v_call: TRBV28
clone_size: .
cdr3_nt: TGTGCCAGCAGTTCTCAAGATCCGACAGGAGGCCCTGGGGCCAACGTCCTGACTTTC
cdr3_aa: CASSSQDPTGGPGANVLTF

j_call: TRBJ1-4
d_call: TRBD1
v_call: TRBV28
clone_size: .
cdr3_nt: TGTGCCAGCCGGTCCGTGGGAACAGGGGGAGAAAAACTGTTTTTT
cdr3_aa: CASRSVGTGGEKLFF

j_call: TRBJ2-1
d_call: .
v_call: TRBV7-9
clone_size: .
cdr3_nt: TGTGCCAGCAGCTTAGTCTGGGGGTACAATGAGCAGTTCTTC
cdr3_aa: CASSLVWGYNEQFF

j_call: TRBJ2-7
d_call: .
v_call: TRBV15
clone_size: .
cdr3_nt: TGTGCCACCAGCAGGGATTTCGGAGAGCAGTACTTC
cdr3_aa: CATSRDFGEQYF

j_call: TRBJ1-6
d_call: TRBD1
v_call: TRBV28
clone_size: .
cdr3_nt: TGTGCCAGCAGTTCGGACGACAGGGGTGTTAATTCACCCCTCCACTTT
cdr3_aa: CASSSDDRGVNSPLHF

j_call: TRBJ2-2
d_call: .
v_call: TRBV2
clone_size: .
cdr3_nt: TGTGCCAGCAGTGAAGGCTGGACGGCCCTTTCGAACACCGGGGAGCTGTTTTTT
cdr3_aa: CASSEGWTALSNTGELFF

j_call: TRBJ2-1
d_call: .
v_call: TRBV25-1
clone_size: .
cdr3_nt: TGTGCCAGCAGCGATACGACAGGGAGGTCCTACAATGAGCAGTTCTTC
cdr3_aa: CASSDTTGRSYNEQFF